This TCR beta chain was identified in a study of blood T cell repertoires in COVID-19. Germline lookup yields CDR1 KGHDR and CDR2 SFDVKD. This CDR3 contains 12 residues. V lost 7 bases, J lost 5 bases, and 8 bases lay in between. The repertoire was sequenced with immunoSEQ multiplex PCR; TCRdb's copy has only in-frame clones and lacks some. The repertoire holds tens of thousands of clones, roughly 78% seen once, with 15% to 20% in the top ten. This chain connects TRBV24-1 to TRBJ2-1; perhaps TRBD1 as D (5 bases). This receptor was taken from a woman older than 75 with acute or convalescent COVID-19. The source material was peripheral blood. The CDR3 DNA is TGTGCCACCAGGTCCAGGGACAATGAGCAGTTCTTC. This encodes CATRSRDNEQFF.